Here is one T cell receptor beta chain with its context. Its target antigen remains unknown. Per-base quality was not reported, and no clone a single base away is much larger than it. Via the germline V gene (reference sequence), CDR1 is DFQATT and CDR2 SNEGSKA. The CDR3 measures 15 amino acids from cysteine to phenylalanine. CDR3 DNA only is kept here, 45 bases in frame from base 1. Cut back by 0 bases and 1 base, the V and J ends lie 9 bases apart. The sample comes from a study of T cell repertoires in cytomegalovirus infection (dated by TCRdb to about 2019). With regard to the full study: Recently identified HLA-C-restricted CMV epitopes, whose presentation resists viral immunomodulation, were targeted by peptide stimulations together with well-studied HLA-B-restricted epitopes. The HLA type of each donor mattered for the analysis, because public TCR beta signatures pointed to carriage of CMV infection along with the matching HLA type. What the study reported, not specific to this receptor: The ex vivo response was dominated by HLA-C-restricted CMV-specific TCR beta clonotypes, which also provided the single most frequent clonotype in two of eight donors. In both this cohort and an independent roughly 350-donor cohort, the cumulative frequency of public TCR beta family members distinguished carriers of CMV infection plus the relevant HLA type.

Interpreted using the paper, the treatment or condition label stands for: in vitro stimulation with specific CMV peptide epitopes to enrich CMV-specific T cells. The sequencing machine was an Illumina HiSeq 1500. The public sequencing data were trimmed at Q25 with fastp and processed into clonotypes with MiXCR by TCRdb, which kept only in-frame beta chains. A single entry per CDR3 protein holds the most common genes and DNA from its merged rows. This sample holds 700,000 to 900,000 distinct CDR3 sequences; roughly 29% were observed only once. The leading ten clones occupy around 13% of the sample. The starting material was cultured CD8+ T cells from PBMCs, obtained from culture after CMV antigen stimulation. Recombination joined TRBV20-1 with TRBJ2-2; the D gene is unclear. This TCR was recovered from a human donor in good health (CMV status not recorded). Some clones in this sample may be carry-over from other donors' samples. CDR3 region: CSARDLGLNTGELFF. The nucleotides are TGCAGTGCTAGAGATCTGGGGTTGAACACCGGGGAGCTGTTTTTT.